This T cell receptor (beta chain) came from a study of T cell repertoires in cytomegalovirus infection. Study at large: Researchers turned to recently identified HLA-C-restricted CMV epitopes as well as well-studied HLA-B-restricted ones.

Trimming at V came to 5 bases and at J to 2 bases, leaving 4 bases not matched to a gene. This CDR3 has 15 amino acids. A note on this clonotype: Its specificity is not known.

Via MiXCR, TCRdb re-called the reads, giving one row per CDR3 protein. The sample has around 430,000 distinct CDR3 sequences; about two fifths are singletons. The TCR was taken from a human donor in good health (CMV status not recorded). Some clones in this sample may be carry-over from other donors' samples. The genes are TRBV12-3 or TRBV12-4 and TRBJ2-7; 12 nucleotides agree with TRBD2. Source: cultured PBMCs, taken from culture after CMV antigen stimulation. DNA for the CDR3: TGTGCCAGCAGTGTGACTAGCGGGGGAACCTACGAGCAGTACTTC. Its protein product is CASSVTSGGTYEQYF.